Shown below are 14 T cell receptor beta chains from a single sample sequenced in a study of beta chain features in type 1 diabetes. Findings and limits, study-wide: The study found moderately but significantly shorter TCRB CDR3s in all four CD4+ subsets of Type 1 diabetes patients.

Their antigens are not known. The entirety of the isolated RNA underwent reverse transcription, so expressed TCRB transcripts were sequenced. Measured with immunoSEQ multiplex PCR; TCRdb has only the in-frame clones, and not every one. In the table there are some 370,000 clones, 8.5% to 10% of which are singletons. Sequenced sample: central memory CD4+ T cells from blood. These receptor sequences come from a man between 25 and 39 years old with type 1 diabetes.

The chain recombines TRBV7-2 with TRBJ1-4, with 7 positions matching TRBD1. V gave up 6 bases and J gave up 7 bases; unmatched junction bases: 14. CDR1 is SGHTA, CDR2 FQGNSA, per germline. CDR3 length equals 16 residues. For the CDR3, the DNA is TGTGCCAGCAGTTCCACAGGGGCGGGAAGTCGTGAAAAACTGTTTTTT. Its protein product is CASSSTGAGSREKLFF.

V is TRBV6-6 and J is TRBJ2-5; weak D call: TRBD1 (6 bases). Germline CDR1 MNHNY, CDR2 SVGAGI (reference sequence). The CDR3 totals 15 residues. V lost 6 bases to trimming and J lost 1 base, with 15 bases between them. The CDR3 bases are TGTGCCAGCAGGCCCCGACAGGCCGGCCAAGAGACCCAGTACTTC. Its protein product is CASRPRQAGQETQYF.

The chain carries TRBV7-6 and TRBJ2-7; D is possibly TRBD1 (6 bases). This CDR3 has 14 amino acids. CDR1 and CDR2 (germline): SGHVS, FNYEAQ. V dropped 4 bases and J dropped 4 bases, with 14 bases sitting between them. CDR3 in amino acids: CASSSTNQGYEQYF. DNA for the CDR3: TGTGCCAGCAGCTCGACTAACCAGGGGTACGAGCAGTACTTC.

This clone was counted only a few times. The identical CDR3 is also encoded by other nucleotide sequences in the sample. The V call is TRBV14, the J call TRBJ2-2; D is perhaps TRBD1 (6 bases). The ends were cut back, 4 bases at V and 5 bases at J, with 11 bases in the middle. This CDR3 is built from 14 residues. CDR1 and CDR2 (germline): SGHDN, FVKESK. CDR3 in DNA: TGTGCCAGCAGCCTACAGGGTTGGACCGGGGAGCTGTTTTTT. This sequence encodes CASSLQGWTGELFF. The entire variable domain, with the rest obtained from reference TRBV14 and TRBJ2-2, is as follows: EAGVTQFPSHSVIEKGQTVTLRCDPISGHDNLYWYRRVMGKEIKFLLHFVKESKQDESGMPNNRFLAERTGGTYSTLKVQPAELEDSGVYFCASSLQGWTGELFFGEGSRLTVL.

The chain's CDR3 is CASSYSTVRNTQYF. Here the CDR3 DNA reads TGTGCCAGCAGTTACTCGACCGTGCGGAACACCCAGTACTTC. J is TRBJ2-5 and V is TRBV6-5, with D unclear. The CDR3 loop spans 14 amino acids. The germline V and J ends were trimmed by 0 bases and 8 bases, with 13 bases remaining between them. Germline V gene sequence: CDR1 MNHEY, CDR2 SVGAGI.

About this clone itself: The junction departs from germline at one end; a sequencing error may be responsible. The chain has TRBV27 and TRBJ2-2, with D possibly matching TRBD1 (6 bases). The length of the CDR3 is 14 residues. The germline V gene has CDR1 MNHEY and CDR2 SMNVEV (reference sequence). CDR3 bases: TGTGCCAGCAATTTAGAAGCAGGGGCCGGGGAGCTGTTTTTT. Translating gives CASNLEAGAGELFF.

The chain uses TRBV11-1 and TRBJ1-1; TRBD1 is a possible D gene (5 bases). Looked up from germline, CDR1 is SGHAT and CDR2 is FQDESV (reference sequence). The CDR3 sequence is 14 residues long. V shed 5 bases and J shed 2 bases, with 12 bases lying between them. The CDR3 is CASSGREYNTEAFF. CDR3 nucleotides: TGTGCCAGCAGCGGCAGGGAATACAACACTGAAGCTTTCTTT.

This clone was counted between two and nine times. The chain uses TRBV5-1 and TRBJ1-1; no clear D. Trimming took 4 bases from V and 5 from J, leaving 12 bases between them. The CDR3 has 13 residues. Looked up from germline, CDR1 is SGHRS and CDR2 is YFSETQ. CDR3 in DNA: TGCGCCAGCAGCCCGGAAGGGAGGACTGAAGCTTTCTTT. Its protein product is CASSPEGRTEAFF.

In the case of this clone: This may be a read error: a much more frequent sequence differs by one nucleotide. The CDR3 is CASSLTDTQYF. Written as DNA, the CDR3 is TGTGCCAGCAGTCTCACAGATACGCAGTATTTT. The genes are TRBV6-1 and TRBJ2-3, with no clear D. Germline CDR1 MNHNS, CDR2 SASEGT. The V and J ends lost 5 bases and 2 bases respectively, with 2 bases between them. There are 11 residues in the CDR3.

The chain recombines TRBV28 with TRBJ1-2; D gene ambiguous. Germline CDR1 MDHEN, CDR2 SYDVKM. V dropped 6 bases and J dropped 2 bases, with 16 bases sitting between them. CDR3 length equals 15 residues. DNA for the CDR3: TGTGCCAGCAGCCTTCGACCCTCCCCCAACTATGGCTACACCTTC. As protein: CASSLRPSPNYGYTF.

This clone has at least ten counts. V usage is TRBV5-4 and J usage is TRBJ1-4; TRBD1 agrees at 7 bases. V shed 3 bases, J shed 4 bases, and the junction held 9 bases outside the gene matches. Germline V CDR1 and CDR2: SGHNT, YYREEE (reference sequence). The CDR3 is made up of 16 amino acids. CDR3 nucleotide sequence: TGTGCCAGCAGCTACAGGGGAGGGGCCAGTAATGAAAAACTGTTTTTT. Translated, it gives CASSYRGGASNEKLFF.

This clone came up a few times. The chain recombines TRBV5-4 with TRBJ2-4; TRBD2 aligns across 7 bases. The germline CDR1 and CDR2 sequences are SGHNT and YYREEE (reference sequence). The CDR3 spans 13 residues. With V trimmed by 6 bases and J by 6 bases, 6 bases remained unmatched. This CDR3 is CASMVAGINIQYF. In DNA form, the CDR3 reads TGTGCCAGCATGGTAGCGGGTATAAACATTCAGTACTTC. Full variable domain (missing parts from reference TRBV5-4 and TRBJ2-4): ETGVTQSPTHLIKTRGQQVTLRCSSQSGHNTVSWYQQALGQGPQFIFQYYREEENGRGNFPPRFSGLQFPNYSSELNVNALELDDSALYLCASMVAGINIQYFGAGTRLSVL.

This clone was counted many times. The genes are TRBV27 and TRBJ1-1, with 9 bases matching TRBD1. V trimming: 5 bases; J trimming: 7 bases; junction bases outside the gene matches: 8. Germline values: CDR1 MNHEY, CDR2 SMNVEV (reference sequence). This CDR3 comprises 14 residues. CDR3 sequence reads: CASSQTGGDLEAFF. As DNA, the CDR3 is TGTGCCAGCAGTCAGACAGGGGGAGATCTTGAAGCTTTCTTT.

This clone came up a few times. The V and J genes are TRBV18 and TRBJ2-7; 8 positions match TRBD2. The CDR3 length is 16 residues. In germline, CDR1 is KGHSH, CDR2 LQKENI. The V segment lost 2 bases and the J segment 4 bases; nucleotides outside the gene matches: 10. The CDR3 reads CASSPGPGGLGYEQYF. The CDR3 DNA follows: TGTGCCAGCTCACCAGGACCGGGGGGACTAGGTTACGAGCAGTACTTC.